This T cell receptor beta chain was obtained from a study of T-cell reconstitution after alpha-beta-depleted transplantation in children. This clonotype came up many times. The J segment lost 1 base and the V segment lost 5 bases, leaving 5 bases of the junction unmatched. CDR1 and CDR2 (germline): DFQATT, SNEGSKA (reference sequence). The CDR3 runs to 15 residues. Library preparation (for TCRbeta) was performed with unique molecular identifiers. TCRdb reanalysed the PCR reads using MiXCR and keeps one entry per CDR3 protein. The top ten hold about 4.9% of the sample, which has around 240,000 distinct CDR3 sequences, more than 7.5% seen once.

The sample here was PBMCs from the stem cell graft donor, taken from the stem cell graft. The receptor was derived from a human donor who donated a stem cell graft to a child with SCID. The genes are TRBV20-1 and TRBJ2-3; 11 bases fit TRBD2. CDR3 loop: CSAPPSGGRTDTQYF. The CDR3 DNA reads TGCAGTGCTCCTCCTAGCGGGGGGCGCACAGATACGCAGTATTTT.